These 5 T cell receptor beta chains were sequenced from one sample in a study of neurological immune-mediated disorders. TCRdb re-called the 5' RACE reads with MiXCR, one entry per CDR3 protein. The sample contains about 79,000 distinct CDR3 sequences, 12% to 15% of which appear only once. Sequenced material: PBMCs. The receptors stem from a woman aged 50 to 60 in good health.

This clonotype was counted many times. This chain joins TRBV5-1 and TRBJ2-7, with D possibly being TRBD2 (5 bases). Germline CDR1 reads SGHRS; CDR2 reads YFSETQ. The CDR3 is made up of 12 amino acids. V shed 4 bases and J shed 6 bases, with 11 bases lying between them. The CDR3 sequence is CASSPAGIEQYF. The CDR3, as DNA: TGCGCCAGCAGCCCCGCCGGGATCGAGCAGTACTTC.

Ten or more counts support this clonotype. This chain connects TRBV27 to TRBJ2-5; 8 nucleotides align to TRBD2. Looked up from germline, CDR1 is MNHEY and CDR2 is SMNVEV (reference sequence). V trimming: 2 bases; J trimming: 9 bases; junction bases outside the gene matches: 11. The CDR3 loop spans 15 amino acids. The CDR3 region is CASSLRSGGAVSQYF. CDR3 nucleotide sequence: TGTGCCAGCAGTTTAAGGTCCGGGGGGGCAGTATCCCAGTACTTC.

As for this clonotype: A read error may be the cause here, since a much bigger clone is one base away. V and J are TRBV6-1 and TRBJ2-7; D ambiguous. The CDR3 is 13 amino acids. Between the trimmed V and J ends, which lost 7 bases and 5 bases, there was a span of 15 bases. Germline CDR1 and CDR2: MNHNS and SASEGT. The CDR3 DNA sequence: TGTGCCAGCAACCAGTCTCGCAGGAACGAGCAGTACTTC. This codes for CASNQSRRNEQYF.

Many counts were recorded for this clonotype. This chain joins TRBV3-1 and TRBJ2-7; 10 bases map to TRBD2. The CDR3 extends over 16 amino acids. Germline V gene data show CDR1 as LGHDT and CDR2 as YNNKEL (reference sequence). V lost 5 bases and J lost 5; bases outside the gene matches: 12. CDR3 region: CASSFFAVAGGNEQYF. For the CDR3, the DNA is TGTGCCAGCAGCTTTTTCGCGGTAGCGGGAGGAAACGAGCAGTACTTC.

This clonotype was recorded many times. The rearrangement uses TRBV5-1 and TRBJ1-2; 9 bases are a match to TRBD1. Unmatched junction bases numbered 4, after V lost 3 bases and J lost 4 bases. This CDR3 region has 14 residues. Looked up from germline, CDR1 is SGHRS and CDR2 is YFSETQ. CDR3 bases: TGCGCCAGCAGCTCACGACAGGGGGTCTATGGCTACACCTTC. Amino acid sequence: CASSSRQGVYGYTF.